The 15 T cell receptor beta chains presented below share a single source sample, sequenced in a study of T-cell memory formation after mild COVID-19. Via MiXCR, TCRdb re-called the 5' RACE reads, giving one row per CDR3 protein. Of about half a million distinct CDR3 sequences in the sample, 15% to 20% were seen once. The material sequenced was PBMCs or a T cell subset sorted from them (not recorded which). These receptors were obtained from an adult woman who had mild COVID-19 (a few samples of this study predate the infection). Cell type and time point are not known.

This clonotype was detected only a few times. The chain employs TRBV18 and TRBJ2-4; 7 bases match TRBD1. The CDR3 consists of 14 residues. After removal of 4 bases from V and 6 bases from J, the junction contained 6 bases not matched to a gene. Germline V gives CDR1 KGHSH, CDR2 LQKENI. The CDR3 DNA is TGTGCCAGCTCACAGGGACAGTCTTCAAACATTCAGTACTTC. Protein: CASSQGQSSNIQYF.

This clonotype was found a few times. The chain's CDR3 is CSVEGLGLGEQYF. The CDR3 bases are TGCAGCGTTGAAGGGTTGGGGCTGGGCGAGCAGTACTTC. The chain couples TRBV29-1 to TRBJ2-7; D perhaps matches TRBD1 (5 bases). Germline V CDR1 and CDR2: SQVTM, ANQGSEA. The V gene lost 1 base and the J gene lost 6 bases, with 13 bases spanning the gap. The CDR3 totals 13 residues.

V usage is TRBV24-1 and J usage is TRBJ2-1; 8 positions match TRBD1. CDR1 and CDR2 from the germline V gene are KGHDR and SFDVKD. Unmatched junction bases numbered 9, after V lost 9 bases and J lost 9 bases. CDR3 length: 13 residues. This chain's CDR3 is CATQRTGTIEQFF. The DNA of the CDR3 is TGTGCCACCCAACGGACAGGGACCATTGAGCAGTTCTTC.

The chain carries TRBV7-6 and TRBJ2-3; D is unclear. The CDR3 consists of 14 residues. Trimming stripped 4 bases from V and 1 base from J, with 9 bases between. Germline loops: CDR1 SGHVS, CDR2 FNYEAQ. The DNA of the CDR3 is TGTGCCAGCAGCTCCTTACATGGCACAGATACGCAGTATTTT. This translates into CASSSLHGTDTQYF.

In this sample, this clonotype turned up a few times. The chain's CDR3 is CSARDHTSGDQETQYF. The CDR3 nucleotides are TGCAGTGCTAGAGATCACACTAGCGGGGACCAAGAGACCCAGTACTTC. The rearrangement uses TRBV20-1 and TRBJ2-5; 10 nucleotides agree with TRBD2. After removal of 0 bases from V and 0 bases from J, the junction contained 4 bases not matched to a gene. Germline V gene sequence: CDR1 DFQATT, CDR2 SNEGSKA (reference sequence). The CDR3 extends over 16 amino acids.

In its sample, this clonotype was seen many times. The CDR3 spells CASSLRGAYNEQFF. Written as DNA, the CDR3 is TGCGCCAGCAGCCTCAGGGGGGCCTACAATGAGCAGTTCTTC. This chain joins TRBV4-3 and TRBJ2-1; D possibly corresponds to TRBD1 (7 bases). The CDR3 sequence is 14 residues long. Germline V gene lookup returns CDR1 LGHNA and CDR2 YSLEER. Between the trimmed V and J ends, which lost 4 bases and 2 bases, there was a span of 9 bases.

The rearrangement joins TRBV25-1 to TRBJ2-3, with D unresolved. Trimming removed 5 bases from V and 6 bases from J, with 12 bases in between. The CDR3 is 13 residues long. The germline CDR1 and CDR2 sequences are MGHDK and SYGVNS. The CDR3 nucleotides are TGTGCCAGCAGTAAAAACACTCGGGATACGCAGTATTTT. The encoded protein is CASSKNTRDTQYF.

This sequence joins TRBV20-1 and TRBJ1-1, with TRBD1 matching over 8 bases. Trimming removed 0 bases from V and 4 bases from J; junction bases left unmatched: 16. The CDR3 extends over 18 amino acids. Germline loops: CDR1 DFQATT, CDR2 SNEGSKA (reference sequence). The CDR3 nucleotides are TGCAGTGCTAGAGATAGGCGCGGCGACAGGGGTCGAGGCACTGAAGCTTTCTTT. As protein: CSARDRRGDRGRGTEAFF.

The chain uses TRBV24-1 and TRBJ2-2; D is undetermined. This CDR3 contains 12 residues. Germline lookup yields CDR1 KGHDR and CDR2 SFDVKD. V lost 3 bases and J lost 16, with 14 bases in between. This chain's CDR3 is CATSDGSRSRFF. DNA of the CDR3: TGTGCCACCAGTGATGGCAGCCGTTCTCGGTTTTTT.

The chain uses TRBV18 and TRBJ1-2; maybe TRBD1 (6 bases). CDR3 length: 13 residues. Germline values: CDR1 KGHSH, CDR2 LQKENI. V gave up 0 bases and J gave up 8 bases, with 10 bases separating them. The chain's CDR3 is CASSPPRGTGYTF. CDR3 bases: TGTGCCAGCTCACCACCGAGGGGGACCGGCTACACCTTC.

This clonotype was seen a handful of times. J is TRBJ2-2 and V is TRBV4-3; D is possibly TRBD2 (5 bases). V lost 4 bases to trimming and J lost 3 bases, with 12 bases between them. The CDR3 has 15 residues. Germline V lookup: CDR1 LGHNA, CDR2 YSLEER. DNA of the CDR3: TGCGCCAGCAGCCTATCGGACTGGTACACCGGGGAGCTGTTTTTT. It encodes CASSLSDWYTGELFF.

This clonotype was seen more than once but under ten times. The chain links TRBV3-1 to TRBJ2-5, with D unclear. CDR3 length: 14 amino acids. CDR1 is LGHDT and CDR2 is YNNKEL in the germline V gene (reference sequence). The V end was cut by 2 bases, the J end by 0 bases, with 7 bases between. The CDR3 bases are TGTGCCAGCAGCCAAATTCTGTACCAAGAGACCCAGTACTTC. Its protein is CASSQILYQETQYF.

This clonotype was seen a handful of times. The CDR3 ends on some other residue instead of the conserved phenylalanine or tryptophan, so this is likely a read error. The limits of the CDR3 on the DNA are not certain, so only TCRdb's listed CDR3 is given. The gene calls are TRBV12-3 or TRBV12-4 and TRBJ2-1; TRBD1 is the table's D call, not checked against the DNA. The CDR3 adds up to 12 amino acids, both ends counted. This chain's CDR3 is CASRVAGGHEEV.

This clonotype was found a few times. This sequence joins TRBV5-1 and TRBJ2-5, with 7 bases that match TRBD1. J lost 3 bases, V lost 0 bases, and 2 bases had no gene match. The CDR3 runs to 14 residues. Germline V lookup: CDR1 SGHRS, CDR2 YFSETQ. CDR3 sequence reads: CASSLADREETQYF. The DNA of the CDR3 is TGCGCCAGCAGCTTGGCCGACAGGGAAGAGACCCAGTACTTC. The full variable domain, in which reference TRBV5-1 and TRBJ2-5 provide the parts outside the CDR3, is KAGVTQTPRYLIKTRGQQVTLSCSPISGHRSVSWYQQTPGQGLQFLFEYFSETQRNKGNFPGRFSGRQFSNSRSEMNVSTLELGDSALYLCASSLADREETQYFGPGTRLLVL.

This clonotype came up many times. V usage is TRBV7-2 and J usage is TRBJ2-3; 8 bases agree with TRBD1. Germline assignment: CDR1 SGHTA and CDR2 FQGNSA. Germline trimming cut 5 bases from V and 0 bases from J; bases unmatched to any gene: 7. This CDR3 has 16 amino acids. The CDR3 nucleotides read TGTGCCAGCAGCACCCGACAGGGGTCGAGCACAGATACGCAGTATTTT. It codes for CASSTRQGSSTDTQYF. The entire variable domain, with the rest obtained from reference TRBV7-2 and TRBJ2-3, is as follows: GAGVSQSPSNKVTEKGKDVELRCDPISGHTALYWYRQSLGQGLEFLIYFQGNSAPDKSGLPSDRFSAERTGGSVSTLTIQRTQQEDSAVYLCASSTRQGSSTDTQYFGPGTRLTVL.